The 18 T cell receptor beta chains given below trace back to one sample, sequenced in a study of regulatory T cells in long-lasting Graves disease. Time point in this sample: newly diagnosed GD, antithyroid drugs for less than 3 months. The TCR library was made from RNA extracted from PBMCs. Arm-PCR of CDR3 regions and iRepertoire HTBI primers were used to build TCR beta libraries. Each CDR3 protein is one row after TCRdb ran MiXCR on the multiplex PCR reads. The profile shows 450,000 to 600,000 distinct CDR3 sequences, about 16% of them singletons. These data were also filed under a second study, of T cells in Graves' hyperthyroidism and ophthalmopathy.

Sample: peripheral blood mononuclear cells (PBMCs), taken at new diagnosis, from a patient treated with antithyroid drugs. The origin of the receptors is a middle-aged man with Graves disease.

This clonotype was counted many times. The chain is built from TRBV28 and TRBJ1-6, with D tentatively TRBD1 (5 bases). Per the germline V gene, CDR1 is MDHEN and CDR2 is SYDVKM. The CDR3 runs to 16 residues. V lost 7 bases to trimming and J lost 12 bases, with 25 bases between them. The CDR3 DNA follows: TGTGCCAGCACCGAAGTCGGTGCGCAGGGCCCAAAACCCCTCCACTTT. This codes for CASTEVGAQGPKPLHF.

In this sample, this clonotype turned up once. An end of the junction does not agree with germline; a read error may underlie this. The rearrangement links TRBV19 to TRBJ2-2; 9 bases fit TRBD1. CDR1 is LNHDA, CDR2 SQIVND, per germline (reference sequence). The CDR3 length is 17 residues. CDR3 coding DNA: TGTGCCAGTCAATGGAGGACAGGGGACTCCAACACCGGGGAGCTGCTTTTT. Protein: CASQWRTGDSNTGELLF.

V is TRBV20-1 and J is TRBJ2-7; possibly TRBD2 for D (5 bases). This CDR3 contains 13 residues. V was clipped by 5 bases and J by 2 bases, with 13 bases between them. The V gene's germline CDR1 is DFQATT and CDR2 SNEGSKA (reference sequence). CDR3 nucleotide sequence: TGCAGTGCTCCCCCGGGATCCGCCTACGAGCAGTACTTC. Amino acids: CSAPPGSAYEQYF.

This clonotype was counted only a few times. CDR3 region: CSVVSPDREVTFAEAFF. In nucleotides, the CDR3 is TGCAGCGTTGTGAGTCCCGACAGGGAGGTCACTTTCGCTGAAGCTTTCTTT. This sequence joins TRBV29-1 and TRBJ1-1; TRBD1 aligns across 7 bases. Trimming took 4 bases from V and 6 from J; bases not matched to a gene: 20. This CDR3 comprises 17 residues. CDR1 and CDR2 from the germline V gene are SQVTM and ANQGSEA. Full variable domain (outside the CDR3, taken from reference TRBV29-1 and TRBJ1-1): SAVISQKPSRDICQRGTSLTIQCQVDSQVTMMFWYRQQPGQSLTLIATANQGSEATYESGFVIDKFPISRPNLTFSTLTVSNMSPEDSSIYLCSVVSPDREVTFAEAFFGQGTRLTVV.

In this sample, this clonotype turned up many times. CDR3 in DNA: TGTGCCAGCAGTTCACGACAGGGGGCGCGGACTGAAGCTTTCTTT. It specifies CASSSRQGARTEAFF. The chain carries TRBV27 and TRBJ1-1; 10 bases are shared with TRBD1. The CDR3 covers 15 residues. Trimming took 4 bases from V and 5 from J; bases not matched to a gene: 7. Germline values: CDR1 MNHEY, CDR2 SMNVEV (reference sequence).

The gene calls are TRBV28 and TRBJ2-5, with 9 bases matching TRBD1. The CDR3 sequence is 15 residues long. Germline V gene lookup returns CDR1 MDHEN and CDR2 SYDVKM. The junction had 10 bases not matched to a gene; V was cut back by 6 bases and J by 5 bases. The CDR3 DNA reads as TGTGCCAGCAGGCAGACAGGGGGTGTCTATGAGACCCAGTACTTC. Amino acid sequence: CASRQTGGVYETQYF.

This clonotype came up many times. The junction departs from germline at one end; a sequencing error may be responsible. The genes are TRBV7-7 and TRBJ2-7; no definite D call. The CDR3 loop spans 13 amino acids. Germline-derived CDR1 and CDR2 are SSHAT and FNYEAQ (reference sequence). CDR3 DNA: TGTGCTAGCAGCCGGAGTACGGTCGACGAGCAGTACTTC. Translated: CASSRSTVDEQYF.

As to this clonotype: A much larger clone is a single base away; this may be a read error. The chain carries TRBV6-2 or TRBV6-3 and TRBJ2-5; the match to TRBD2 covers 12 bases. The germline gives CDR1 MNHEY, CDR2 SVGEGT. J was trimmed by 6 bases and V by 6 bases; bases with no gene match: 8. The CDR3 has 15 amino acids. For the CDR3, the DNA is TGTGCCAGCAGGCAGGGGACTAGCGGGTGGAAGACCCAGTACTTC. Amino acid sequence: CASRQGTSGWKTQYF.

The chain recombines TRBV6-1 with TRBJ1-1, with D unresolved. The V gene lost 6 bases and the J gene lost 11 bases, with 7 bases spanning the gap. Germline values: CDR1 MNHNS, CDR2 SASEGT. This CDR3 spans 9 amino acids. The CDR3 nucleotides are TGTGCCAGCAGGGTGACGGCTTTCTTT. This encodes CASRVTAFF.

The rearrangement links TRBV12-3 or TRBV12-4 to TRBJ2-3; 11 bases map to TRBD1. After removal of 6 bases from V and 4 bases from J, the junction contained 9 bases not matched to a gene. CDR3 length equals 16 residues. For the CDR3, the DNA is TGTGCCAGCAGCGACAGGGACAGGGGGGTGGCAGATACGCAGTATTTT. This translates into CASSDRDRGVADTQYF.

A word on this clonotype: The germline gene is not matched at one end of the junction; a read error may be the cause. The chain couples TRBV7-9 to TRBJ2-3; the D is unclear. CDR3 size: 12 residues. CDR1 is SEHNR, CDR2 FQNEAQ, per germline (reference sequence). CDR3 bases: TGTGCCGGCAGCCCCTTTCCAGATACGCAGTATTTT. This encodes CAGSPFPDTQYF.

This clonotype was detected a few times. The V gene is TRBV19, the J gene TRBJ2-2, with D tentatively TRBD2 (6 bases). The V and J ends lost 7 bases and 5 bases respectively, with 20 bases between them. This CDR3 is 16 amino acids long. Germline V gives CDR1 LNHDA, CDR2 SQIVND (reference sequence). The CDR3 DNA follows: TGTGCCAGTAATTTGGGGAGGCCCTTGGGGACCGGGGAGCTGTTTTTT. Its translation: CASNLGRPLGTGELFF.

Only a few counts were recorded for this clonotype. V is TRBV29-1 and J is TRBJ1-2; D perhaps matches TRBD1 (6 bases). The V end lost 6 bases, the J end lost 8 bases, and 16 bases lay between the germline ends. This CDR3 comprises 12 residues. From germline, CDR1 is SQVTM and CDR2 ANQGSEA. The CDR3 spells CSVPGGAAGYTF. In nucleotides, the CDR3 is TGCAGCGTCCCGGGGGGGGCGGCAGGCTACACCTTC.

The V and J genes are TRBV3-1 and TRBJ1-3, with D unresolved. The V and J ends lost 4 bases and 7 bases respectively, with 17 bases between them. Germline V gene data show CDR1 as LGHDT and CDR2 as YNNKEL (reference sequence). The CDR3 is 15 amino acids. CDR3 DNA: TGTGCCAGCAGCCGAGACTCGGCCAGCCGGAACACCATATATTTT. Encoded protein: CASSRDSASRNTIYF.

This clonotype was seen at least ten times. This chain links TRBV18 with TRBJ2-3; 9 bases agree with TRBD1. The DNA end lines up better with TRBJ2-7; the J call may be wrong. The CDR3 has 13 residues. Per the germline V gene, CDR1 is KGHSH and CDR2 is LQKENI. For the CDR3, the DNA is TGTGCCAGCTCACCCGGACAGGGGCGCGAGCAGTACTTC. Its translation is CASSPGQGREQYF.

This clonotype was observed many times. The chain couples TRBV28 to TRBJ2-2, with TRBD1 matching over 7 bases. Per the germline V gene, CDR1 is MDHEN and CDR2 is SYDVKM. The CDR3 has 14 residues. J was trimmed by 7 bases and V by 6 bases; bases with no gene match: 8. As DNA, the CDR3 is TGTGCCAGCAGCGAGACAGGGAATGACGGGGAGCTGTTTTTT. Translating it yields CASSETGNDGELFF.

The V call is TRBV7-3, the J call TRBJ2-1; TRBD1 matches 11 bases. Germline-derived CDR1 and CDR2 are SGHTA and FQGTGA. This CDR3 contains 16 residues. Trimming at V came to 5 bases and at J to 8 bases, leaving 11 bases not matched to a gene. The CDR3 region is CASSLSGTGGGDEQFF. The CDR3 DNA reads as TGTGCCAGCAGCCTCTCGGGGACAGGGGGGGGAGATGAGCAGTTCTTC. Using reference TRBV7-3 and TRBJ2-1 for the parts outside the CDR3, the full variable domain is GAGVSQTPSNKVTEKGKYVELRCDPISGHTALYWYRQSLGQGPEFLIYFQGTGAADDSGLPNDRFFAVRPEGSVSTLKIQRTERGDSAVYLCASSLSGTGGGDEQFFGPGTRLTVL.

This rearrangement joins TRBV10-2 to TRBJ2-3; the D is unclear. Trimming cost V 2 bases and J 2 bases, with 5 bases left between them. The CDR3 contains 13 residues. CDR1 WSHSY and CDR2 SAAADI come from the germline V gene. The DNA of the CDR3 is TGCGCCAGCAGTGAGCCCTCCACAGATACGCAGTATTTT. Residues: CASSEPSTDTQYF.